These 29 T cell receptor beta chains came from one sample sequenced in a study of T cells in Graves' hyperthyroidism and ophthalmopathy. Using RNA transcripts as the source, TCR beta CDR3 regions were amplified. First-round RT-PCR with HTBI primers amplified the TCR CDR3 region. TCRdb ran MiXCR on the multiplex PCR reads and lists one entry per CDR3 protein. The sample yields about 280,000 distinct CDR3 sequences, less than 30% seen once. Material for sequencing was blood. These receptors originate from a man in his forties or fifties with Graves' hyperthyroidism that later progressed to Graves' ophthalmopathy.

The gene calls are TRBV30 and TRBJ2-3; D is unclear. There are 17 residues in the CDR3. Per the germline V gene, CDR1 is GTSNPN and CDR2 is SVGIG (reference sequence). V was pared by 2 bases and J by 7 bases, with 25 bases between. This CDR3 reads CAWSSPPHYRLSYTQYF. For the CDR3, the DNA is TGTGCCTGGAGTTCCCCCCCGCACTATCGCCTATCTTATACGCAGTATTTT.

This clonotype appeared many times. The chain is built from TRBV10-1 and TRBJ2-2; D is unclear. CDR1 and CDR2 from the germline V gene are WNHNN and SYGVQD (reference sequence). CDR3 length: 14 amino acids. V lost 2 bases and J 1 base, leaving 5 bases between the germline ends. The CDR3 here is CASSEQRNTGELFF. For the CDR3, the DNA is TGCGCCAGCAGTGAGCAGCGGAACACCGGGGAGCTGTTTTTT.

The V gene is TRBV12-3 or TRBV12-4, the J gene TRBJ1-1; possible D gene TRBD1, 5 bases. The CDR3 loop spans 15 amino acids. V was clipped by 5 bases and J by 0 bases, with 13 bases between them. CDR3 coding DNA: TGTGCCAGCAGTATCCGAGCAGGGATGAACACTGAAGCTTTCTTT. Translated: CASSIRAGMNTEAFF.

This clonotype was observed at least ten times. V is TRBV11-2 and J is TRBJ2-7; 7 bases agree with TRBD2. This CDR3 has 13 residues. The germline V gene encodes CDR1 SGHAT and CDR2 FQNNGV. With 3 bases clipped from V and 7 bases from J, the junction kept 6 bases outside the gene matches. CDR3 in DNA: TGTGCCAGCAGCTTCGGTCTAGCGGTAGAGCAGTACTTC. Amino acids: CASSFGLAVEQYF.

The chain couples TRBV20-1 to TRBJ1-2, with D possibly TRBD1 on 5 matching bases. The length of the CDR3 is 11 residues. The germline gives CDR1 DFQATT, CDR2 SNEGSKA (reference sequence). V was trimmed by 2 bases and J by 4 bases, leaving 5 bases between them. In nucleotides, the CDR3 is TGCAGTGCTAGACAGGGCTATGGCTACACCTTC. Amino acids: CSARQGYGYTF.

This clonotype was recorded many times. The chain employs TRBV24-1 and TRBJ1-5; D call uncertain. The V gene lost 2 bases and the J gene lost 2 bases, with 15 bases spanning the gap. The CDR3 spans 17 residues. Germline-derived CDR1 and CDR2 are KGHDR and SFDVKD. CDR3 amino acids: CATSDSLGSRGNQPQHF. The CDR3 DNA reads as TGTGCCACCAGTGATTCCCTCGGCAGTCGTGGCAATCAGCCCCAGCATTTT.

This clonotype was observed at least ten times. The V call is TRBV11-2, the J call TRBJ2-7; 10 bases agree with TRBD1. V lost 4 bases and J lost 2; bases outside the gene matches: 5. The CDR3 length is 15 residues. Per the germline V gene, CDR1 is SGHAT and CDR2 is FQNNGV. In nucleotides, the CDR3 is TGTGCCAGCAGCTCCACCGGGACAGGGGCCTACGAGCAGTACTTC. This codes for CASSSTGTGAYEQYF.

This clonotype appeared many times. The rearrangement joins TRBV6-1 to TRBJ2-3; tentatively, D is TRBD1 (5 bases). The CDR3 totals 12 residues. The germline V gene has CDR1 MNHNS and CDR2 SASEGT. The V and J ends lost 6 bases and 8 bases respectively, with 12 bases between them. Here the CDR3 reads CASRQDVGTQYF. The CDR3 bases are TGTGCCAGCAGACAGGACGTTGGTACGCAGTATTTT.

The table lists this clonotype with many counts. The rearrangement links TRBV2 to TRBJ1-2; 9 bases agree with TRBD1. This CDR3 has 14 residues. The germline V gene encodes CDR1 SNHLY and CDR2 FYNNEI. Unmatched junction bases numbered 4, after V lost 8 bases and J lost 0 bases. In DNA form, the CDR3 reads TGTGCCAGCGTTCGGGACAGGGCTAACTATGGCTACACCTTC. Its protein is CASVRDRANYGYTF.

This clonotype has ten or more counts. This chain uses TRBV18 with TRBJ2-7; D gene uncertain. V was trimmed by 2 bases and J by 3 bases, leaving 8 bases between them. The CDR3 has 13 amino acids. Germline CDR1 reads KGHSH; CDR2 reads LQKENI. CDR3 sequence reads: CASSPGENYEQYF. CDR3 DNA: TGTGCCAGCTCACCAGGGGAAAACTACGAGCAGTACTTC.

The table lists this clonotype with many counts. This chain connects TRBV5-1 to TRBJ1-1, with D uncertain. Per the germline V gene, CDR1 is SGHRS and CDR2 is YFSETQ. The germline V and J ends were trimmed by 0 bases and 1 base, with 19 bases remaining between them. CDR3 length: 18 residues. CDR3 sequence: CASSLGLSSRAWNTEAFF. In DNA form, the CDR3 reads TGCGCCAGCAGCTTGGGCCTTAGCTCGAGAGCATGGAACACTGAAGCTTTCTTT.

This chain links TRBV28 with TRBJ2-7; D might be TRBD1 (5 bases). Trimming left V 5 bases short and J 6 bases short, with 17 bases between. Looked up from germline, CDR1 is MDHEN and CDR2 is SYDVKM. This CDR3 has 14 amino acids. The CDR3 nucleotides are TGTGCCAGCAGTAGCTCGACAGTCTCACGCGAGCAGTACTTC. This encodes CASSSSTVSREQYF.

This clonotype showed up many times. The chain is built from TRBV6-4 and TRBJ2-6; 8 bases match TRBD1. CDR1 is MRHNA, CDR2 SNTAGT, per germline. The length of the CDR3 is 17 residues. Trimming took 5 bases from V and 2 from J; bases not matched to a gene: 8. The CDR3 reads CASSTTGAMTGANVLTF. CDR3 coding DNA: TGTGCCAGCAGTACGACAGGGGCGATGACTGGGGCCAACGTCCTGACTTTC.

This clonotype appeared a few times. CDR3 loop: CASKRLPGTANTEAFF. CDR3 nucleotide sequence: TGTGCCAGCAAGCGTCTGCCCGGGACAGCGAACACTGAAGCTTTCTTT. This chain joins TRBV6-2 or TRBV6-3 and TRBJ1-1, with 7 bases identical to TRBD1. This CDR3 has 16 amino acids. In germline, CDR1 is MNHEY, CDR2 SVGEGT. V lost 7 bases, J lost 1 base, and 12 bases stayed unmatched.

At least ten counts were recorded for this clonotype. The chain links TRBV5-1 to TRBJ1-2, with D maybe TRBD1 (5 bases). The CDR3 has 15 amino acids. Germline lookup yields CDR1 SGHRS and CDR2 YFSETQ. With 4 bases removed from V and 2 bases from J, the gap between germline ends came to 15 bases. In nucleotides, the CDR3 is TGCGCCAGCAGCCCCCCCCCGGGACGGAACTATGGCTACACCTTC. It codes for CASSPPPGRNYGYTF.

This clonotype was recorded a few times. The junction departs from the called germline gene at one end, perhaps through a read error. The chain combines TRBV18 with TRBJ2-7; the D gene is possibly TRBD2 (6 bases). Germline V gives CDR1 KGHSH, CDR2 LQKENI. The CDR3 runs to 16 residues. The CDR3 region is CASSPYAGTEPYGQYF. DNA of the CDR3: TGTGCCAGCTCACCATACGCCGGGACTGAACCCTACGGGCAGTACTTC.

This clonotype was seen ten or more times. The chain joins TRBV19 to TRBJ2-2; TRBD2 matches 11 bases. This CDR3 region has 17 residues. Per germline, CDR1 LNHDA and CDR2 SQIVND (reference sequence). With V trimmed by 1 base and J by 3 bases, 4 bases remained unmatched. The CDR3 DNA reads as TGTGCCAGTAGTATAGTGGAGACTAGCGGGGACACCGGGGAGCTGTTTTTT. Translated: CASSIVETSGDTGELFF.

The CDR3: CASSLDGGQNYEQYF. The CDR3 nucleotides are TGTGCCAGCAGCTTAGATGGGGGACAGAACTACGAGCAGTACTTC. V is TRBV11-2 and J is TRBJ2-7, with 7 bases identical to TRBD1. The CDR3 consists of 15 residues. The J segment lost 3 bases and the V segment lost 0 bases, leaving 5 bases of the junction unmatched. Germline CDR1 reads SGHAT; CDR2 reads FQNNGV.

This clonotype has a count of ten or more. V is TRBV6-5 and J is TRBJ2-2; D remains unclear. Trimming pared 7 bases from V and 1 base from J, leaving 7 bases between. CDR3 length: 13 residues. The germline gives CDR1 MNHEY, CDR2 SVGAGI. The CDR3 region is CASNNRNTGELFF. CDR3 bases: TGTGCCAGCAACAACAGGAACACCGGGGAGCTGTTTTTT.

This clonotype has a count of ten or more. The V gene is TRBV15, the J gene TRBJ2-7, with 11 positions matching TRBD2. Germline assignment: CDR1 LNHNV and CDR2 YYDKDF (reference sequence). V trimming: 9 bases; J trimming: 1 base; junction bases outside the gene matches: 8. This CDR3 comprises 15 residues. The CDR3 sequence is CATTGGTSGSYEQYF. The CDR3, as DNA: TGTGCCACTACCGGGGGGACTAGCGGATCCTACGAGCAGTACTTC.

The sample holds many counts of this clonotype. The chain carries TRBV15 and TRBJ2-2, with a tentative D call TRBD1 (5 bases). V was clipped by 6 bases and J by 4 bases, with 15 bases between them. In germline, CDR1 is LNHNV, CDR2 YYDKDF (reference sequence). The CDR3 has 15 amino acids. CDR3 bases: TGTGCCACCAGTAGGGGTAGCCGGGTCACCGGGGAGCTGTTTTTT. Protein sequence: CATSRGSRVTGELFF.

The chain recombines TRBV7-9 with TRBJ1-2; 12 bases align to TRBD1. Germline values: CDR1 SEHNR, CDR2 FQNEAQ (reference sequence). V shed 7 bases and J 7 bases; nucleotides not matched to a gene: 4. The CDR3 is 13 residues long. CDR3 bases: TGTGCCAGCATCGGGACAGGGGGCTCTGGCTACACCTTC. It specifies CASIGTGGSGYTF.

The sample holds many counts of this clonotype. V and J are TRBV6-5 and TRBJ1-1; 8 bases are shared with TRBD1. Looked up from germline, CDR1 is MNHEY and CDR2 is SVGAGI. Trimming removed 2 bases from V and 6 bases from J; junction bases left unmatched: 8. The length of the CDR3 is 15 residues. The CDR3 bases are TGTGCCAGCAGTTACCAGGGGGCGGCGAGCGCTGAAGCTTTCTTT. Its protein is CASSYQGAASAEAFF.

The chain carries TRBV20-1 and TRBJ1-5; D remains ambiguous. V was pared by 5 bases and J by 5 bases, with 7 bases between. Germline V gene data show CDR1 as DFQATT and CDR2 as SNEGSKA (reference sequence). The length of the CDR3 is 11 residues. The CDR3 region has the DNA TGCAGTGCTTTAGACGATCAGCCCCAGCATTTT. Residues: CSALDDQPQHF.

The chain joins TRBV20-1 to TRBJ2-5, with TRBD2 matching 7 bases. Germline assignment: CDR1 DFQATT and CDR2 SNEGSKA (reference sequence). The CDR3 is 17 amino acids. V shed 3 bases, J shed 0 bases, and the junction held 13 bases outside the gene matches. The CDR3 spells CSASQPRAGDYQETQYF. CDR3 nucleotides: TGCAGTGCTAGTCAACCCCGGGCGGGAGATTACCAAGAGACCCAGTACTTC.

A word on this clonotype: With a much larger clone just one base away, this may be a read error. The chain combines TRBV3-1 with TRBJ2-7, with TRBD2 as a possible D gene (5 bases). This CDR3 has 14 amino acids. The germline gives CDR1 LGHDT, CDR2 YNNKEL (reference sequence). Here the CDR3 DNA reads TGTGCCAGCAGCCACCCGACTAACTCCTACGGGCAGTACTTC. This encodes CASSHPTNSYGQYF.

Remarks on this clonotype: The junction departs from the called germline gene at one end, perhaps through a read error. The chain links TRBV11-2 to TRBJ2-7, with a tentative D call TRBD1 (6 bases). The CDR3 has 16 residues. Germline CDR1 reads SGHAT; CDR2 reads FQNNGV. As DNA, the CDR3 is TGTGTCAGCAGCCAGATACACGGACAGCCTTACTACGAGCAGTACTTC. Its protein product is CVSSQIHGQPYYEQYF.

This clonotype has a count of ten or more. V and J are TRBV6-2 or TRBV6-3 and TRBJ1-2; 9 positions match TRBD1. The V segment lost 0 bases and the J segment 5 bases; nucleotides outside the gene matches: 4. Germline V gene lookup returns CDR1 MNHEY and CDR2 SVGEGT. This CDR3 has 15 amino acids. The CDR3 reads CASSYSRDREYGYTF. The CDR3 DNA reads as TGTGCCAGCAGTTACTCCCGGGACAGGGAGTATGGCTACACCTTC.

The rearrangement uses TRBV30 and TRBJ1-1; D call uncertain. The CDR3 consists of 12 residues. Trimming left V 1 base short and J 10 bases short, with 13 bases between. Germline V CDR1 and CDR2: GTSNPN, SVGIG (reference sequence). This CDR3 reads CAWSGSTLGAFF. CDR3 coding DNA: TGTGCCTGGAGTGGGAGCACCCTCGGAGCTTTCTTT.